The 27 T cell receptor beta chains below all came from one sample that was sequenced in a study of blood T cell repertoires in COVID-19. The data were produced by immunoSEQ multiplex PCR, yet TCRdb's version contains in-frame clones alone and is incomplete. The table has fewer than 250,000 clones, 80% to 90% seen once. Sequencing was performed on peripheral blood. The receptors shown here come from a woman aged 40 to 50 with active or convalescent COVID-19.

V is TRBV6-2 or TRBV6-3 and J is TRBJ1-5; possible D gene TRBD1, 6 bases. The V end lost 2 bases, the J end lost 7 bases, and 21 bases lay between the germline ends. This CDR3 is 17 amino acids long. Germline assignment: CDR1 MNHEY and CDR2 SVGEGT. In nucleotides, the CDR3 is TGTGCCAGCAGTTACCTAGCAGGTAGCAGGGGAGACCAGCCCCAGCATTTT. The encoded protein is CASSYLAGSRGDQPQHF.

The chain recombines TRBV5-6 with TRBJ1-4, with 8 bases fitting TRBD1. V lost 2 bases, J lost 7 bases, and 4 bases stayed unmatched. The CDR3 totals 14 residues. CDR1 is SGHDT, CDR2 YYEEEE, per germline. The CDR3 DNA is TGTGCCAGCAGCTTCGGCAGGGGGCGTGAAAAACTGTTTTTT. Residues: CASSFGRGREKLFF.

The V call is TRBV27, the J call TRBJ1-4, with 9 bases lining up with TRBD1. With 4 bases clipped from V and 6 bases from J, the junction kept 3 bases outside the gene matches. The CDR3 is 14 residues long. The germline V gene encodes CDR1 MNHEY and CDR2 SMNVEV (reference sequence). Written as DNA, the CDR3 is TGTGCCAGCAGTTCCGGGACAGGGTATGAAAAACTGTTTTTT. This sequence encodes CASSSGTGYEKLFF.

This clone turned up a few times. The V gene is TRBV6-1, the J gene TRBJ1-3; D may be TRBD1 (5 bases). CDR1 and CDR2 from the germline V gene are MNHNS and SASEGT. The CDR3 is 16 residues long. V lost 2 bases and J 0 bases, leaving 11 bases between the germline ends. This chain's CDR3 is CASSEWQGASGNTIYF. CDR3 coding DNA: TGTGCCAGCAGTGAATGGCAGGGTGCCTCTGGAAACACCATATATTTT.

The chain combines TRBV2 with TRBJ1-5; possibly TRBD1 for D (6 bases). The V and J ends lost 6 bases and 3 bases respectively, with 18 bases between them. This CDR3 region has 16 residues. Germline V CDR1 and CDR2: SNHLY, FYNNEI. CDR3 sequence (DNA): TGTGCCAGCAGCGGAGGGGGGGGCTCTATCAATCAGCCCCAGCATTTT. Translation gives CASSGGGGSINQPQHF.

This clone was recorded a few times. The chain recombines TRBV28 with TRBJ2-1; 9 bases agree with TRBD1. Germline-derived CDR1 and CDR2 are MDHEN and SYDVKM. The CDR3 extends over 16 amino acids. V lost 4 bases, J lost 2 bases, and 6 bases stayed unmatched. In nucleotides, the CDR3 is TGTGCCAGCAGTTCCTTGACAGGGGGGGCCTACAATGAGCAGTTCTTC. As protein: CASSSLTGGAYNEQFF. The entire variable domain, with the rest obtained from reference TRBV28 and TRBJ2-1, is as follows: DVKVTQSSRYLVKRTGEKVFLECVQDMDHENMFWYRQDPGLGLRLIYFSYDVKMKEKGDIPEGYSVSREKKERFSLILESASTNQTSMYLCASSSLTGGAYNEQFFGPGTRLTVL.

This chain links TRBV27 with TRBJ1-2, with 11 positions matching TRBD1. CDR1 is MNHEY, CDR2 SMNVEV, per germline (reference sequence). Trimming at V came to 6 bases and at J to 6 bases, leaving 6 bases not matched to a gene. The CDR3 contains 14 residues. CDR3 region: CASRQDRGRNGYTF. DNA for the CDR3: TGTGCCAGCAGACAGGACAGGGGGCGCAATGGCTACACCTTC.

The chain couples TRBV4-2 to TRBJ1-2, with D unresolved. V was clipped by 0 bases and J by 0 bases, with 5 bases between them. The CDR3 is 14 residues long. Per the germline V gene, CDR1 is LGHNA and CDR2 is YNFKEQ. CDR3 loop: CASSQDRTNYGYTF. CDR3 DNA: TGTGCCAGCAGCCAAGACCGTACTAACTATGGCTACACCTTC.

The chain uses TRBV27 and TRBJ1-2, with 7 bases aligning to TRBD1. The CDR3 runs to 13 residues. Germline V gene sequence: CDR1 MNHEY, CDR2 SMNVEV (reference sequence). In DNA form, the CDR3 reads TGTGGAGCCGGGCGGGGACAGAAGACCGGCTACACCTTC. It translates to CGAGRGQKTGYTF.

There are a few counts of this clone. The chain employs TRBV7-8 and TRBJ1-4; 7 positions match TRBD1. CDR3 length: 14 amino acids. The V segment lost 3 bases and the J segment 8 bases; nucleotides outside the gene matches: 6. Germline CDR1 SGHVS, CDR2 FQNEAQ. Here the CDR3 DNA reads TGTGCCAGCAGCTTCAACAGGGGAGGAGAAAAACTGTTTTTT. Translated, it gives CASSFNRGGEKLFF.

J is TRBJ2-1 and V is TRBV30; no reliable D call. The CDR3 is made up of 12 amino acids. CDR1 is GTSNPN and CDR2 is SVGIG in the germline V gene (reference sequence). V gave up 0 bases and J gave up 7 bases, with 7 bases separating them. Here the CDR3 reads CAWSVTVNEQFF. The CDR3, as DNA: TGTGCCTGGAGTGTAACGGTAAATGAGCAGTTCTTC.

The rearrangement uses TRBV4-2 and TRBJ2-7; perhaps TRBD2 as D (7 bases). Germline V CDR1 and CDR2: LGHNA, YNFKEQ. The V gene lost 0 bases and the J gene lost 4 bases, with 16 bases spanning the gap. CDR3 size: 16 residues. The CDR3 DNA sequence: TGTGCCAGCAGCCAAGAACGGGGAGGGGGGCCATACGAGCAGTACTTC. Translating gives CASSQERGGGPYEQYF.

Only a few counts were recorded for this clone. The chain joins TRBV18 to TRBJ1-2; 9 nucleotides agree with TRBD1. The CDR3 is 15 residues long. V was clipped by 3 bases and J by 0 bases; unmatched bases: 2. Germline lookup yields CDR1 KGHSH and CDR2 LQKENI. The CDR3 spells CASSPDRGPNYGYTF. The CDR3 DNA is TGTGCCAGCTCACCGGACAGGGGACCTAACTATGGCTACACCTTC.

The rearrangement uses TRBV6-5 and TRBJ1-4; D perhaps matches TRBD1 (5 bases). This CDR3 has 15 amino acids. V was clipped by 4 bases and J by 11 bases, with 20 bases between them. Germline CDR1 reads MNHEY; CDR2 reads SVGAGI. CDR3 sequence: CASSSAGPKRRKLFF. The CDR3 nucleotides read TGTGCCAGCAGTTCGGCAGGGCCAAAAAGGCGTAAACTGTTTTTT.

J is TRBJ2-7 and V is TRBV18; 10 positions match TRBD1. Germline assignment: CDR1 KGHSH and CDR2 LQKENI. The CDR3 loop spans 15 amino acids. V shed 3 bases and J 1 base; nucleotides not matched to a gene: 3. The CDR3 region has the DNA TGTGCCAGCTCACCCGGACAGGGGGGGTCCTACGAGCAGTACTTC. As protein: CASSPGQGGSYEQYF.

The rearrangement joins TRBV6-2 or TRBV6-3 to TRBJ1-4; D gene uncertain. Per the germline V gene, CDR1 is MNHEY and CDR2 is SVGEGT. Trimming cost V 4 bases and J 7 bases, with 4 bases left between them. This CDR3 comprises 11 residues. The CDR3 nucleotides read TGTGCCAGCAGTTCGTCTGAAAAACTGTTTTTT. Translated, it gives CASSSSEKLFF.

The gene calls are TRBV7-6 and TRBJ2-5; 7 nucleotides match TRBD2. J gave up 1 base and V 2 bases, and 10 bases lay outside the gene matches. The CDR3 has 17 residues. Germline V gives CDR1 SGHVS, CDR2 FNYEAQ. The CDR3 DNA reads TGTGCCAGCAGCTTATTTATAGGCGGGGGAGCCCAAGAGACCCAGTACTTC. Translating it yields CASSLFIGGGAQETQYF.

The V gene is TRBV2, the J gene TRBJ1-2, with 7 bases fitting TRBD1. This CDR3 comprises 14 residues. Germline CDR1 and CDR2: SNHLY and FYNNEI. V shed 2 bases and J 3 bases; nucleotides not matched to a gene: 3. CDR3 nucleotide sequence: TGTGCCAGCAGTGAACGTACAGGGGACTATGGCTACACCTTC. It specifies CASSERTGDYGYTF. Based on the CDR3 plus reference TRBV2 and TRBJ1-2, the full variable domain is EPEVTQTPSHQVTQMGQEVILRCVPISNHLYFYWYRQILGQKVEFLVSFYNNEISEKSEIFDDQFSVERPDGSNFTLKIRSTKLEDSAMYFCASSERTGDYGYTFGSGTRLTVV.

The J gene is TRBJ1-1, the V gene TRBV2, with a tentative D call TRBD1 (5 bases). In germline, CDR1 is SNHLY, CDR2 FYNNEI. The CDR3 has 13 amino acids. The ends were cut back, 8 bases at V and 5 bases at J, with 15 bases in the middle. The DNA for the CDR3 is TGTGCCAGCCGTCCGGGGGTAGGGACTGAAGCTTTCTTT. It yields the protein CASRPGVGTEAFF.

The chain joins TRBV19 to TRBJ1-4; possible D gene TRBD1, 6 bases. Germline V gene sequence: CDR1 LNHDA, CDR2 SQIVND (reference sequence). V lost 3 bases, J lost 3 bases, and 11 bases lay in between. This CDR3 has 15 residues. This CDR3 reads CASSMLQGSNEKLFF. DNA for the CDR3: TGTGCCAGTAGTATGTTACAGGGTTCTAATGAAAAACTGTTTTTT.

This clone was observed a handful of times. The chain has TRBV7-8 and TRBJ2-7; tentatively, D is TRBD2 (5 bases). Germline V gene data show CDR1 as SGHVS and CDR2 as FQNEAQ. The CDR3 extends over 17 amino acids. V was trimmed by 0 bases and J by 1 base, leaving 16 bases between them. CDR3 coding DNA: TGTGCCAGCAGCTTAGCGCGGATCAGCGGAGCGTCCTACGAGCAGTACTTC. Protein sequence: CASSLARISGASYEQYF.

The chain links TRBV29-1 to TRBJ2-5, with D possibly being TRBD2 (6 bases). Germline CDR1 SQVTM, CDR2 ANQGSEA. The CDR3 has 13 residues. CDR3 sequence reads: CSVTTSGQETQYF. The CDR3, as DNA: TGCAGTGTGACGACAAGCGGGCAAGAGACCCAGTACTTC.

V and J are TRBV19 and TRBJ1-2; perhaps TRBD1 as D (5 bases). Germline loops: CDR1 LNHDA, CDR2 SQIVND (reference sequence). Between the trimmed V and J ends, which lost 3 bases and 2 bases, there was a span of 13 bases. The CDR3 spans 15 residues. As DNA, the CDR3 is TGTGCCAGTAGTATCCCACAGGCGGCCAACTATGGCTACACCTTC. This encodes CASSIPQAANYGYTF. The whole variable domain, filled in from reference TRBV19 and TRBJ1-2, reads DGGITQSPKYLFRKEGQNVTLSCEQNLNHDAMYWYRQDPGQGLRLIYYSQIVNDFQKGDIAEGYSVSREKKESFPLTVTSAQKNPTAFYLCASSIPQAANYGYTFGSGTRLTVV.

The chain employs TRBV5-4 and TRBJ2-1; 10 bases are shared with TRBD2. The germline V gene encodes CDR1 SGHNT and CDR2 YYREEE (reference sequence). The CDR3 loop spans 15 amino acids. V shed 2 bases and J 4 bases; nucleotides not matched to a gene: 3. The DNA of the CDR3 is TGTGCCAGCAGCTTAGGACTAGCGGCTTACAATGAGCAGTTCTTC. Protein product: CASSLGLAAYNEQFF. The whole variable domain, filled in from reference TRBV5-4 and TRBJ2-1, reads ETGVTQSPTHLIKTRGQQVTLRCSSQSGHNTVSWYQQALGQGPQFIFQYYREEENGRGNFPPRFSGLQFPNYSSELNVNALELDDSALYLCASSLGLAAYNEQFFGPGTRLTVL.

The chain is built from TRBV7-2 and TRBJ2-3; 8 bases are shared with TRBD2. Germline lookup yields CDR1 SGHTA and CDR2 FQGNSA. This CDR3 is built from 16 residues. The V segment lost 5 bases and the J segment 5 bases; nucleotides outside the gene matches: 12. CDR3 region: CASSPTRGGLGDTQYF. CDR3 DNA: TGTGCCAGCAGCCCCACCCGCGGGGGGCTGGGAGATACGCAGTATTTT.

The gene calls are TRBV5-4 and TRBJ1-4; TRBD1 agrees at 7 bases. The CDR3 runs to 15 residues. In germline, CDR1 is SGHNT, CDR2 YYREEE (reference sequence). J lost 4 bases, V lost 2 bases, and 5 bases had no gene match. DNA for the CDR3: TGTGCCAGCAGCTTTTCGACAGGGATTAATGAAAAACTGTTTTTT. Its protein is CASSFSTGINEKLFF.

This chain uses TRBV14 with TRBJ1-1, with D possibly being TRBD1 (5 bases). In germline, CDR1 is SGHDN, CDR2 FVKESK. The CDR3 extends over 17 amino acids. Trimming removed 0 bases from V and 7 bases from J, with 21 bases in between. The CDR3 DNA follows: TGTGCCAGCAGCCAAGATCTTGGGGGGATAGGGACGTATGAAGCTTTCTTT. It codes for CASSQDLGGIGTYEAFF. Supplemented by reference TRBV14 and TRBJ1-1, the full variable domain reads EAGVTQFPSHSVIEKGQTVTLRCDPISGHDNLYWYRRVMGKEIKFLLHFVKESKQDESGMPNNRFLAERTGGTYSTLKVQPAELEDSGVYFCASSQDLGGIGTYEAFFGQGTRLTVV.